These 8 T cell receptor beta chains were sequenced from one sample in a study of Ad26.COV2.S vaccination and SARS-CoV-2 variants. This sample's treatment: some 20 received Ad26.COV2.S at low or high dose, single or two shots; a few received placebo; per-sample allocation not given. Following the first vaccine or placebo injection, samples were taken on day 63. Assay used: immunoSEQ multiplex PCR; TCRdb lists only in-frame clones, some missing. The sample shows roughly 680,000 clones, approximately 88% of them seen only once. The sample was peripheral blood, taken in a trial of Ad26.COV2.S vaccine versus placebo. Receptors were obtained from a person aged 18-65 years who received the Ad26.COV2.S COVID-19 vaccine or a placebo.

The V call is TRBV5-1, the J call TRBJ2-3; 10 positions agree with TRBD2. Trimming removed 7 bases from V and 4 bases from J; junction bases left unmatched: 12. CDR1 is SGHRS, CDR2 YFSETQ, per germline. The CDR3 totals 16 residues. CDR3 coding DNA: TGCGCCAGCGCCCTTAGGCTAGCGGGAGCTTCAGATACGCAGTATTTT. This translates into CASALRLAGASDTQYF. The full variable domain, with the rest looked up from reference TRBV5-1 and TRBJ2-3, is KAGVTQTPRYLIKTRGQQVTLSCSPISGHRSVSWYQQTPGQGLQFLFEYFSETQRNKGNFPGRFSGRQFSNSRSEMNVSTLELGDSALYLCASALRLAGASDTQYFGPGTRLTVL.

This rearrangement joins TRBV27 to TRBJ2-3; D remains ambiguous. This CDR3 spans 14 amino acids. Germline V gene sequence: CDR1 MNHEY, CDR2 SMNVEV (reference sequence). V was shortened by 7 bases and J by 0 bases, with 11 bases between the two germline ends. CDR3 residues: CASIGRASTDTQYF. The CDR3 DNA follows: TGTGCCAGCATAGGCCGGGCTAGCACAGATACGCAGTATTTT.

This chain links TRBV5-6 with TRBJ2-1, with 16 nucleotides matching TRBD2. The CDR3 consists of 15 residues. V shed 7 bases and J 8 bases; nucleotides not matched to a gene: 6. The germline V gene encodes CDR1 SGHDT and CDR2 YYEEEE. The CDR3 reads CASFFGTSGRDEQFF. The DNA for the CDR3 is TGTGCCAGCTTTTTTGGGACTAGCGGGAGGGATGAGCAGTTCTTC.

The chain has TRBV11-3 and TRBJ2-3; 11 nucleotides line up with TRBD2. V gave up 5 bases and J gave up 4 bases; unmatched junction bases: 2. The germline CDR1 and CDR2 sequences are SGHNT and YENEEA. The CDR3 is 14 amino acids. The CDR3 loop is CASSASGGSDTQYF. For the CDR3, the DNA is TGTGCCAGCAGCGCTAGCGGGGGGTCAGATACGCAGTATTTT.

The chain couples TRBV5-6 to TRBJ2-3, with TRBD1 as a possible D gene (5 bases). V lost 4 bases and J 3 bases, leaving 21 bases between the germline ends. This CDR3 contains 17 residues. Germline-derived CDR1 and CDR2 are SGHDT and YYEEEE. As DNA, the CDR3 is TGTGCCAGCAGCCAATTGGGGCAGTCAAAACGGACAGATACGCAGTATTTT. Its translation: CASSQLGQSKRTDTQYF. Full variable domain (missing parts from reference TRBV5-6 and TRBJ2-3): DAGVTQSPTHLIKTRGQQVTLRCSPKSGHDTVSWYQQALGQGPQFIFQYYEEEERQRGNFPDRFSGHQFPNYSSELNVNALLLGDSALYLCASSQLGQSKRTDTQYFGPGTRLTVL.

The V gene is TRBV29-1, the J gene TRBJ1-2; tentative D call: TRBD1 (6 bases). Germline V gene lookup returns CDR1 SQVTM and CDR2 ANQGSEA. The CDR3 runs 11 residues. The V end lost 5 bases, the J end lost 8 bases, and 12 bases lay between the germline ends. The CDR3 loop reads CSVKTGIGYTF. CDR3 DNA sequence: TGCAGCGTTAAAACAGGGATCGGCTACACCTTC.

The chain employs TRBV12-5 and TRBJ2-1; D not resolved. V was shortened by 3 bases and J by 5 bases, with 14 bases between the two germline ends. CDR1 and CDR2 from the germline V gene are LGHNT and FRNRAP. The CDR3 is 15 amino acids. DNA for the CDR3: TGTGCTAGTGGTTTAACCCGGTTGGTGGACAATGAGCAGTTCTTC. Translated: CASGLTRLVDNEQFF.

The V and J genes are TRBV19 and TRBJ1-1; weak D call: TRBD1 (6 bases). Germline values: CDR1 LNHDA, CDR2 SQIVND (reference sequence). V was trimmed by 7 bases and J by 2 bases, leaving 17 bases between them. The CDR3 spans 15 residues. CDR3 sequence (DNA): TGTGCCAGTAAAAATAGGGGGGGGATCAACACTGAAGCTTTCTTT. Translation: CASKNRGGINTEAFF. Using reference TRBV19 and TRBJ1-1 for the parts outside the CDR3, the full variable domain is DGGITQSPKYLFRKEGQNVTLSCEQNLNHDAMYWYRQDPGQGLRLIYYSQIVNDFQKGDIAEGYSVSREKKESFPLTVTSAQKNPTAFYLCASKNRGGINTEAFFGQGTRLTVV.